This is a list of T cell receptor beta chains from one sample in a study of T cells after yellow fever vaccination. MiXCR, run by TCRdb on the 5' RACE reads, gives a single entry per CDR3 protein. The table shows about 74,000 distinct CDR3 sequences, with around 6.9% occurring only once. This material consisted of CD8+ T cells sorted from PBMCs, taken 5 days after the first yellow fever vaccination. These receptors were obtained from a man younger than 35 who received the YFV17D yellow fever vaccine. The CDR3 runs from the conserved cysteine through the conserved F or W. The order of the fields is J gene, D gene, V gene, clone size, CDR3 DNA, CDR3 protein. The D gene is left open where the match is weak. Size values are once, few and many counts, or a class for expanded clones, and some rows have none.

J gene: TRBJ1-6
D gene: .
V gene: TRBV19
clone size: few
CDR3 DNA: TGTGCCAGTAGTATTACCGGACGCGATAAGGCACCCCTCCACTTT
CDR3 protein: CASSITGRDKAPLHF

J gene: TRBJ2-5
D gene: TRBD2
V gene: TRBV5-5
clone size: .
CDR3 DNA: TGTGCCAGCAGTCCAGGACCCGGGAGGGAGACCCAGTACTTC
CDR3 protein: CASSPGPGRETQYF

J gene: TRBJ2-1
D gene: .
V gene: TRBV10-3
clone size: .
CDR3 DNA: TGTGCCATCGGGAACAATGAGCAGTTCTTC
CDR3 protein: CAIGNNEQFF

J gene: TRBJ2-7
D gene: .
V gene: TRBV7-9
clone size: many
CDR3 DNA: TGTGCCAGCAGCGCCACAGGGACCTCCTACGAGCAGTACTTC
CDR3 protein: CASSATGTSYEQYF

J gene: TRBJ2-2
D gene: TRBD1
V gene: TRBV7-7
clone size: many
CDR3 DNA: TGTGCCAGCAGCACCGGACAGGAGAACACCGGGGAGCTGTTTTTT
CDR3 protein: CASSTGQENTGELFF

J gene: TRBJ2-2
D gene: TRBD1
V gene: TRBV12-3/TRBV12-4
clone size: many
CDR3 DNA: TGTGCCAGCAGTTTAGTCCACAGGGGCGGCACCGGGGAGCTGTTTTTT
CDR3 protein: CASSLVHRGGTGELFF

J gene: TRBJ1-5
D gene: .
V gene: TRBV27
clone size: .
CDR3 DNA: TGTGCCAGCAGCGCAACCATTTTACAGCCCCAGCATTTT
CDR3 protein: CASSATILQPQHF

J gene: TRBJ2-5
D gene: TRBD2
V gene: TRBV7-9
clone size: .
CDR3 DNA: TGTGCCAGCAGCTTAGTGGCGGGGGGGCCCGGAGAAACCCAGTACTTC
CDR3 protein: CASSLVAGGPGETQYF

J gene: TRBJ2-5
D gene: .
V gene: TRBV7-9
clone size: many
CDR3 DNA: TGTGCCAGCAGCTTAGTCAGAGGCCAGGGCTGGGAGACCCAGTACTTC
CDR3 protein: CASSLVRGQGWETQYF

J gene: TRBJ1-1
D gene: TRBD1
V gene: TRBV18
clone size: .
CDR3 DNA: TGTGCCAGCTCCCAGGACAGGGGGCGGGGGACCACTGAAGCTTTCTTT
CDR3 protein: CASSQDRGRGTTEAFF

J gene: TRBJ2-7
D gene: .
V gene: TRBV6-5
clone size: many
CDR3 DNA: TGTGCCAGCAGTTTAGGCGCGGGGAGCTCCTACGAGCAGTACTTC
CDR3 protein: CASSLGAGSSYEQYF

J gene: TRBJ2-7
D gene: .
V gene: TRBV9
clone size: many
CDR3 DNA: TGTGCCAGCAGCGTCGGACAGGGAGGGTACGAGCAGTACTTC
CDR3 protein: CASSVGQGGYEQYF

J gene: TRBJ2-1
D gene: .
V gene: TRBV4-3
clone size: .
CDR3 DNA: TGCGCCAGCAGCCAAGATCGAGTCGGGGGCGGAAATGAGCAGTTCTTC
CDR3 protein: CASSQDRVGGGNEQFF

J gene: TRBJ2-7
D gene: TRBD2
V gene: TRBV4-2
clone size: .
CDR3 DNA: TGTGCCAGCAGCCAAGATTGGACGCGGGGGAGCTCCTACGAGCAGTACTTC
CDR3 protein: CASSQDWTRGSSYEQYF

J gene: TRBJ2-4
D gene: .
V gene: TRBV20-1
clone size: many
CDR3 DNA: TGCAGTGCTAGAATCGGCGGGGAAGACAAAAACATTCAGTACTTC
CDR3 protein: CSARIGGEDKNIQYF

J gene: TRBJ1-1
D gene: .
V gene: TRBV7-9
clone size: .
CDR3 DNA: TGTGCCAGCAGGTTGGGACGTCGGCCCACTGAAGCTTTCTTT
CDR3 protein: CASRLGRRPTEAFF

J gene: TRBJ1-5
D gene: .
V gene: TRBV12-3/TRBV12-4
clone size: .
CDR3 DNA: TGTGCCAGCAGTTTGGCGATGCGACAGTATCTCAATCAGCCCCAGCATTTT
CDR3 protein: CASSLAMRQYLNQPQHF

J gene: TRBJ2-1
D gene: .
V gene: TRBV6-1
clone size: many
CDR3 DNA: TGTGCCAGCAGACGGGACGGAGGATATTACAATGAGCAGTTCTTC
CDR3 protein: CASRRDGGYYNEQFF

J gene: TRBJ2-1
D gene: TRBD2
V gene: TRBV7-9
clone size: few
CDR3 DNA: TGTGCCAGCAGCGCGGGACTATCAAATGAGCAGTTCTTC
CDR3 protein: CASSAGLSNEQFF

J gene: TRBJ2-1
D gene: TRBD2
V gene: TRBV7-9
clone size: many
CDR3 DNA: TGTGCCAGCAGCCTTGGGACTAGCGGGACAAACAATGAGCAGTTCTTC
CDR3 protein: CASSLGTSGTNNEQFF

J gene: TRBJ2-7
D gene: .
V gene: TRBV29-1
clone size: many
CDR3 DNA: TGCAGCGTTGAAGGCACCGAAGATTACGAGCAGTACTTC
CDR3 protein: CSVEGTEDYEQYF

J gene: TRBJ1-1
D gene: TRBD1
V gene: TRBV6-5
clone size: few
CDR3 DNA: TGTGCCAGCAGTCTAACCGGGACAGGGTTTTCTGAAGCTTTCTTT
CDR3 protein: CASSLTGTGFSEAFF

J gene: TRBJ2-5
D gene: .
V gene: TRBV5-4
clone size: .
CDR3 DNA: TGTGCCAGCAGCTTCCCGGATCAAGAGACCCAGTACTTC
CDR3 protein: CASSFPDQETQYF

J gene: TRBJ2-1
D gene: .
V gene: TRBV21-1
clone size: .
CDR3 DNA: TGTGCACACGATGGGCCCACGGACAATGAGCAGTTCTTC
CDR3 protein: CAHDGPTDNEQFF

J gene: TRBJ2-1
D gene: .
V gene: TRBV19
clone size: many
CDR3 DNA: TGTGCCAGTATGGTCTACAATGAGCAGTTCTTC
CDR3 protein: CASMVYNEQFF

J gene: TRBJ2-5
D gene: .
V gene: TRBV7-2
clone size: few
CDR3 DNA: TGTGCCAGCAGCTCGGGCGGTGGGCTCCTTTTACAAGAGACCCAGTACTTC
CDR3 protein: CASSSGGGLLLQETQYF

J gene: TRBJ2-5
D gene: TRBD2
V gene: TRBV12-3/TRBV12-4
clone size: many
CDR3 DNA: TGTGCCAGCAGTTCGCCCGTGACTAGCGGCCAAGAGACCCAGTACTTC
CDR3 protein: CASSSPVTSGQETQYF

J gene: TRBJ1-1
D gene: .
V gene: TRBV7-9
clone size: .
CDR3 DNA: TGTGCCAGCAGATCGGGCGGGAACACTGAAGCTTTCTTT
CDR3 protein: CASRSGGNTEAFF